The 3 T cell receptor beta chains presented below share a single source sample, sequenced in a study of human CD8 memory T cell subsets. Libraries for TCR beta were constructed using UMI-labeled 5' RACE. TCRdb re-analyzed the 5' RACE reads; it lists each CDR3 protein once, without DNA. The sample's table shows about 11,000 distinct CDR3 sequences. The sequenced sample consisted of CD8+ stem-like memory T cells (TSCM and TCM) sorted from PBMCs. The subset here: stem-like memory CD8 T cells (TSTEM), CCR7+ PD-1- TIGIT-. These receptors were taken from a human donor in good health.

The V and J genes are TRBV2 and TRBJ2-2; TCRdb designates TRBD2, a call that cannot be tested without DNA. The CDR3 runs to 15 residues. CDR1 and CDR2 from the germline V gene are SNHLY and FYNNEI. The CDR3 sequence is CASSGTSGRPGELFF.

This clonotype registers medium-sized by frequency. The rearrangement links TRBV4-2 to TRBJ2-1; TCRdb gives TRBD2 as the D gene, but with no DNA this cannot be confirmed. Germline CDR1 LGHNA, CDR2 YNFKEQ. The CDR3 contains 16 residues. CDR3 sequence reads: CASSPLGLADYNEQFF.

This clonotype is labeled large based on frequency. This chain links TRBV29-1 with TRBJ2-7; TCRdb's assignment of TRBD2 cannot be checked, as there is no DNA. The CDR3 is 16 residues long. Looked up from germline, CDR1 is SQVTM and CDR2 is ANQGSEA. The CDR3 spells CSVEKDAGTSGYEQYF.